Listed here are 14 T cell receptor beta chains from one sample, sequenced in a study of blood T cell repertoires in COVID-19. Generated by immunoSEQ multiplex PCR, the TCRdb table keeps only in-frame clones and is missing some. The sample records 97,000 or so clones, 79% being singletons. Input material: peripheral blood. The receptors come from a woman over 75 with active or convalescent COVID-19.

This clone was found once. This rearrangement joins TRBV29-1 to TRBJ2-1; 12 bases agree with TRBD1. This CDR3 region has 14 residues. V dropped 7 bases and J dropped 7; count of bases not matched to a gene: 8. Germline V gives CDR1 SQVTM, CDR2 ANQGSEA. This CDR3 is CSAERDRGQNEQFF. As DNA, the CDR3 is TGCAGCGCCGAACGGGACAGGGGGCAAAATGAGCAGTTCTTC.

This clone was seen only once. The rearrangement joins TRBV5-4 to TRBJ2-7; the match to TRBD2 covers 7 bases. CDR1 is SGHNT and CDR2 is YYREEE in the germline V gene (reference sequence). The CDR3 covers 15 residues. J was trimmed by 4 bases and V by 4 bases; bases with no gene match: 11. CDR3 amino acids: CASSQAWGGSYEQYF. DNA of the CDR3: TGTGCCAGCAGCCAGGCCTGGGGCGGGAGTTACGAGCAGTACTTC.

V and J are TRBV24-1 and TRBJ2-1; D might be TRBD2 (6 bases). The CDR3 spans 16 residues. Germline assignment: CDR1 KGHDR and CDR2 SFDVKD. Trimming removed 4 bases at V and 1 base at J, with 13 bases between. This chain's CDR3 is CATSDPGGLSYNEQFF. The CDR3 DNA follows: TGTGCCACCAGTGACCCCGGGGGACTGTCCTACAATGAGCAGTTCTTC.

The chain joins TRBV4-3 to TRBJ1-4; D is possibly TRBD1 (6 bases). The CDR3 has 15 residues. Germline-derived CDR1 and CDR2 are LGHNA and YSLEER. V lost 4 bases and J lost 4, with 13 bases in between. This CDR3 reads CASSPGGQINEKLFF. In DNA, the CDR3 is TGCGCCAGCAGCCCGGGGGGGCAGATTAATGAAAAACTGTTTTTT.

The chain is built from TRBV28 and TRBJ2-7, with 7 bases fitting TRBD1. V shed 2 bases and J 1 base; nucleotides not matched to a gene: 5. CDR1 MDHEN and CDR2 SYDVKM come from the germline V gene. The CDR3 sequence is 15 residues long. The CDR3 DNA follows: TGTGCCAGCAGTTTACCAGGGGGTAGTTCCTACGAGCAGTACTTC. Amino acids: CASSLPGGSSYEQYF.

This rearrangement joins TRBV28 to TRBJ2-7; TRBD1 is a possible D gene (5 bases). Per germline, CDR1 MDHEN and CDR2 SYDVKM. V was trimmed by 6 bases and J by 3 bases, leaving 21 bases between them. CDR3 length: 16 residues. The CDR3, as DNA: TGTGCCAGCAGCCCACCTCGGCAGGGTGGATTCTACGAGCAGTACTTC. Residues: CASSPPRQGGFYEQYF.

The J gene is TRBJ2-7, the V gene TRBV7-8; 7 bases are shared with TRBD2. The CDR3 spans 14 residues. CDR1 and CDR2 (germline): SGHVS, FQNEAQ. The ends lost 7 bases at V and 7 bases at J; junction bases unmatched: 13. Here the CDR3 reads CASTPVQAAGEQYF. CDR3 DNA sequence: TGTGCCAGCACCCCTGTTCAGGCAGCGGGGGAGCAGTACTTC.

This rearrangement joins TRBV11-2 to TRBJ1-5; D call uncertain. V shed 3 bases and J shed 0 bases, with 12 bases lying between them. This CDR3 region has 16 residues. Looked up from germline, CDR1 is SGHAT and CDR2 is FQNNGV. CDR3 nucleotides: TGTGCCAGCAGCTTTGTTCTGTTATATAGCAATCAGCCCCAGCATTTT. Amino acids: CASSFVLLYSNQPQHF.

The genes are TRBV7-2 and TRBJ2-1; 8 bases match TRBD2. Trimming took 4 bases from V and 4 from J; bases not matched to a gene: 6. Germline CDR1 reads SGHTA; CDR2 reads FQGNSA. The CDR3 is 15 residues long. The CDR3, as DNA: TGTGCCAGCAGCTCCTTAGCGGGGACATACAATGAGCAGTTCTTC. This codes for CASSSLAGTYNEQFF. Looking up the rest from reference TRBV7-2 and TRBJ2-1 gives the full variable domain: GAGVSQSPSNKVTEKGKDVELRCDPISGHTALYWYRQSLGQGLEFLIYFQGNSAPDKSGLPSDRFSAERTGGSVSTLTIQRTQQEDSAVYLCASSSLAGTYNEQFFGPGTRLTVL.

The DNA of the CDR3 is TGTGCCATCAGTGGTGGGACAGGGGGCAGAAACACCATATATTTT. This encodes CAISGGTGGRNTIYF. This rearrangement joins TRBV10-3 to TRBJ1-3; TRBD1 agrees at 12 bases. Trimming cost V 4 bases and J 5 bases; bases outside gene matches: 3. Germline CDR1 reads ENHRY; CDR2 reads SYGVKD. The CDR3 runs to 15 residues.

This clone appeared many times. V is TRBV19 and J is TRBJ2-2; the D gene is possibly TRBD2 (6 bases). V dropped 3 bases and J dropped 6 bases, with 14 bases sitting between them. Germline V gene sequence: CDR1 LNHDA, CDR2 SQIVND (reference sequence). The CDR3 sequence is 15 residues long. Written as DNA, the CDR3 is TGTGCCAGTAGTATGGCGGGGCTTAGCCCCGGGGAGCTGTTTTTT. Residues: CASSMAGLSPGELFF.

The rearrangement joins TRBV30 to TRBJ1-3; TRBD1 agrees at 8 bases. Germline CDR1 reads GTSNPN; CDR2 reads SVGIG (reference sequence). V was pared by 2 bases and J by 0 bases, with 9 bases of the junction left unmatched. This CDR3 comprises 17 residues. The CDR3 is CAWSRRGTGYSGNTIYF. The CDR3 bases are TGTGCCTGGAGTAGACGTGGGACAGGTTACTCTGGAAACACCATATATTTT.

V is TRBV19 and J is TRBJ2-1, with D tentatively TRBD2 (7 bases). V dropped 8 bases and J dropped 6 bases, with 17 bases sitting between them. This CDR3 contains 14 residues. Germline values: CDR1 LNHDA, CDR2 SQIVND (reference sequence). In nucleotides, the CDR3 is TGTGCCAGTGGGGGGGCGGGACGGCTCAATGAGCAGTTCTTC. It encodes CASGGAGRLNEQFF.

This chain links TRBV28 with TRBJ2-2, with 9 bases identical to TRBD2. With V trimmed by 8 bases and J by 2 bases, 6 bases remained unmatched. This CDR3 region has 15 residues. The V gene's germline CDR1 is MDHEN and CDR2 SYDVKM. CDR3 DNA: TGTGCCAGCGCTCTAGCGGGGCCTAACACCGGGGAGCTGTTTTTT. Amino acids: CASALAGPNTGELFF.